This T cell receptor (beta chain) came from a study of T cell repertoires in ileal Crohn's disease. Study overall: About 37% were active smokers at surgery; median disease duration was around 7.9 years.

Time point reported: neoterminal ileum biopsy at postoperative endoscopy, about 6 months after surgery. Sequenced by immunoSEQ multiplex PCR; TCRdb stores in-frame clones only, minus some. The profile shows about 13,000 clones, 65% to 80% of them singletons. The sequence was obtained from an adult with Crohn's disease. The specimen was ileal tissue.

The DNA of the CDR3 is TGCGCCAGCAGCTGGCTATCGTTTCCCACGTCCTACAATGAGCAGTTCTTC. This translates into CASSWLSFPTSYNEQFF. The rearrangement links TRBV5-1 to TRBJ2-1; unclear D gene. V shed 3 bases and J shed 1 base, with 17 bases lying between them. Germline lookup yields CDR1 SGHRS and CDR2 YFSETQ. This CDR3 region has 17 residues.